These 23 T cell receptor beta chains came from one sample sequenced in a study of shared clonotypes between healthy human individuals. Produced via immunoSEQ multiplex PCR; TCRdb's table is partial and in-frame only. The sample lists 2,500,000 or so clones; approximately 94% were seen once. Specimen: naive CD4+ T cells from PBMCs. The subset is: CD45RA+ positively selected. The receptors were sampled from a young man in good health. Some clones in this sample may be carry-over from other donors' samples.

This chain uses TRBV4-3 with TRBJ1-3; no definite D call. This CDR3 has 15 amino acids. V was cut by 0 bases and J by 0 bases, with 6 bases left in between. The germline V gene encodes CDR1 LGHNA and CDR2 YSLEER. The CDR3 protein is CASSQDKVSGNTIYF. CDR3 DNA sequence: TGCGCCAGCAGCCAAGATAAGGTCTCTGGAAACACCATATATTTT.

This clone appeared a single time. This chain joins TRBV5-4 and TRBJ1-1; D unresolved. Per the germline V gene, CDR1 is SGHNT and CDR2 is YYREEE (reference sequence). The CDR3 contains 14 residues. The ends were cut back, 2 bases at V and 2 bases at J, with 10 bases in the middle. CDR3 DNA: TGTGCCAGCAGCTTAGGTACATTTAACACTGAAGCTTTCTTT. It codes for CASSLGTFNTEAFF.

The chain carries TRBV28 and TRBJ2-7; 9 nucleotides agree with TRBD2. The V gene end was trimmed by 0 bases and the J gene end by 5 bases; junction bases not matched to a gene: 14. The CDR3 extends over 18 amino acids. Germline assignment: CDR1 MDHEN and CDR2 SYDVKM. Here the CDR3 DNA reads TGTGCCAGCAGTTTATGGGGTGCGGCGGAGCGGGAGGACCACGAGCAGTACTTC. Protein: CASSLWGAAEREDHEQYF.

V and J are TRBV5-1 and TRBJ2-1; D tentatively fits TRBD1 or TRBD2 (5 bases each). Per the germline V gene, CDR1 is SGHRS and CDR2 is YFSETQ. The CDR3 is 15 amino acids. Trimming stripped 2 bases from V and 1 base from J, with 10 bases between. The CDR3 region is CASSFTGLSYNEQFF. In DNA form, the CDR3 reads TGCGCCAGCAGCTTTACAGGACTTTCCTACAATGAGCAGTTCTTC.

J is TRBJ1-1 and V is TRBV5-1, with TRBD1 identical over 7 bases. CDR1 and CDR2 (germline): SGHRS, YFSETQ. V shed 2 bases, J shed 3 bases, and the junction held 4 bases outside the gene matches. The CDR3 spans 14 residues. The CDR3 is CASSFDREDTEAFF. CDR3 sequence (DNA): TGCGCCAGCAGCTTTGACAGGGAGGACACTGAAGCTTTCTTT. Full variable domain (remainder filled in from reference TRBV5-1 and TRBJ1-1): KAGVTQTPRYLIKTRGQQVTLSCSPISGHRSVSWYQQTPGQGLQFLFEYFSETQRNKGNFPGRFSGRQFSNSRSEMNVSTLELGDSALYLCASSFDREDTEAFFGQGTRLTVV.

This rearrangement joins TRBV5-1 to TRBJ1-3, with D uncertain. The CDR3 totals 16 residues. The ends were cut back, 4 bases at V and 1 base at J, with 15 bases in the middle. Germline loops: CDR1 SGHRS, CDR2 YFSETQ. CDR3 amino acids: CASSASVPGSGNTIYF. The CDR3 coding sequence is TGCGCCAGCAGCGCTTCTGTACCGGGTTCTGGAAACACCATATATTTT.

The V and J genes are TRBV5-5 and TRBJ1-3; D might be TRBD1 (5 bases). V was pared by 5 bases and J by 0 bases, with 12 bases between. Germline V lookup: CDR1 SGHKS, CDR2 YYEKEE (reference sequence). The CDR3 runs 15 residues. DNA for the CDR3: TGTGCCAGCAGACGGGGGGACCACTCTGGAAACACCATATATTTT. Translation gives CASRRGDHSGNTIYF.

Remarks on this clone: Different DNA sequences within this sample yield the same CDR3. V gene TRBV29-1 combines with J gene TRBJ1-2, with D possibly matching TRBD1 (5 bases). The germline V gene encodes CDR1 SQVTM and CDR2 ANQGSEA. Trimming left V 6 bases short and J 2 bases short, with 10 bases between. This CDR3 has 12 amino acids. CDR3 residues: CSVGTGNYGYTF. The DNA for the CDR3 is TGCAGCGTAGGGACGGGGAACTATGGCTACACCTTC.

The chain links TRBV19 to TRBJ1-1, with TRBD1 identical over 8 bases. Per germline, CDR1 LNHDA and CDR2 SQIVND (reference sequence). The CDR3 extends over 13 amino acids. Trimming at V came to 2 bases and at J to 5 bases, leaving 1 base not matched to a gene. Here the CDR3 DNA reads TGTGCCAGTAGTATATACAGGGGGACTGAAGCTTTCTTT. Its protein product is CASSIYRGTEAFF.

This chain links TRBV5-1 with TRBJ2-1; 10 positions match TRBD1. This CDR3 spans 14 amino acids. CDR1 SGHRS and CDR2 YFSETQ come from the germline V gene. The V segment lost 4 bases and the J segment 8 bases; nucleotides outside the gene matches: 6. The CDR3 here is CASSLGTGVDEQFF. CDR3 DNA: TGCGCCAGCAGCCTCGGGACAGGGGTAGATGAGCAGTTCTTC.

The V call is TRBV6-6, the J call TRBJ2-1; D gene ambiguous. The CDR3 spans 14 residues. The germline gives CDR1 MNHNY, CDR2 SVGAGI (reference sequence). The germline V and J ends were trimmed by 2 bases and 2 bases, with 7 bases remaining between them. The CDR3 DNA follows: TGTGCCAGCAGTTACGGGTTTCCCTACAATGAGCAGTTCTTC. Amino acids: CASSYGFPYNEQFF.

This clone was recorded only once. The gene calls are TRBV6-1 and TRBJ1-2; TRBD1 might be the D (5 bases). Germline loops: CDR1 MNHNS, CDR2 SASEGT. CDR3 length: 15 residues. Trimming removed 5 bases from V and 3 bases from J, with 16 bases in between. The CDR3 nucleotides read TGTGCCAGCAGTAACCGACAGAAAACCCACTATGGCTACACCTTC. Translated, it gives CASSNRQKTHYGYTF.

The V gene is TRBV11-2, the J gene TRBJ2-1, with D possibly being TRBD1 or TRBD2 (5 bases each). The CDR3 has 17 residues. Trimming cost V 3 bases and J 0 bases, with 15 bases left between them. CDR1 is SGHAT, CDR2 FQNNGV, per germline. The CDR3 region is CASSFLQGPTSYNEQFF. The CDR3 nucleotides read TGTGCCAGCAGCTTTCTGCAGGGACCTACCTCCTACAATGAGCAGTTCTTC.

Regarding this clone: Within the sample, other DNA sequences also encode this same CDR3. The chain has TRBV7-8 and TRBJ1-5, with D unclear. The CDR3 length is 13 residues. Germline V gene data show CDR1 as SGHVS and CDR2 as FQNEAQ. V gave up 0 bases and J gave up 7 bases, with 7 bases separating them. This CDR3 reads CASSLAGYQPQHF. CDR3 bases: TGTGCCAGCAGCTTAGCTGGGTACCAGCCCCAGCATTTT.

The chain uses TRBV27 and TRBJ2-3; D ambiguous. Trimming shortened V by 5 bases and J by 2 bases, and 11 bases separated the two germline ends. The CDR3 covers 14 residues. The V gene's germline CDR1 is MNHEY and CDR2 SMNVEV (reference sequence). CDR3 sequence reads: CASSPRLYTDTQYF. DNA for the CDR3: TGTGCCAGCAGTCCGCGACTCTACACAGATACGCAGTATTTT.

The V gene is TRBV5-1, the J gene TRBJ1-1, with TRBD1 matching 8 bases. Germline V gene data show CDR1 as SGHRS and CDR2 as YFSETQ. After removal of 1 base from V and 3 bases from J, the junction contained 20 bases not matched to a gene. The CDR3 is 20 residues long. In nucleotides, the CDR3 is TGCGCCAGCAGCTTGCGGGATCCCCGGGACAGGTTACCGTCCTACACTGAAGCTTTCTTT. It yields the protein CASSLRDPRDRLPSYTEAFF.

The rearrangement joins TRBV29-1 to TRBJ2-6; D remains ambiguous. The CDR3 extends over 15 amino acids. V lost 4 bases to trimming and J lost 0 bases, with 10 bases between them. The germline V gene encodes CDR1 SQVTM and CDR2 ANQGSEA. The CDR3 region has the DNA TGCAGCGTTGCAGCTCAGGACTCTGGGGCCAACGTCCTGACTTTC. Protein sequence: CSVAAQDSGANVLTF. The full variable domain, with the rest looked up from reference TRBV29-1 and TRBJ2-6, is SAVISQKPSRDICQRGTSLTIQCQVDSQVTMMFWYRQQPGQSLTLIATANQGSEATYESGFVIDKFPISRPNLTFSTLTVSNMSPEDSSIYLCSVAAQDSGANVLTFGAGSRLTVL.

The rearrangement joins TRBV5-1 to TRBJ2-3; no definite D call. The CDR3 spans 17 residues. CDR1 is SGHRS, CDR2 YFSETQ, per germline. V lost 0 bases to trimming and J lost 1 base, with 15 bases between them. The DNA for the CDR3 is TGCGCCAGCAGCTTGGTTCCTCCATCCATGGGCACAGATACGCAGTATTTT. As protein: CASSLVPPSMGTDTQYF.

The V and J genes are TRBV5-6 and TRBJ1-1, with TRBD1 matching over 7 bases. V trimming: 5 bases; J trimming: 4 bases; junction bases outside the gene matches: 8. In germline, CDR1 is SGHDT, CDR2 YYEEEE. This CDR3 spans 14 amino acids. CDR3 nucleotide sequence: TGTGCCAGCAGGACCGGGACAGTCACCACTGAAGCTTTCTTT. Its translation is CASRTGTVTTEAFF.

This chain's CDR3 is CASAQRPGEDTQYF. CDR3 DNA: TGTGCCAGTGCACAGCGGCCGGGGGAGGATACGCAGTATTTT. The genes are TRBV19 and TRBJ2-3; maybe TRBD2 (6 bases). The CDR3 loop spans 14 amino acids. Germline V lookup: CDR1 LNHDA, CDR2 SQIVND (reference sequence). V was trimmed by 8 bases and J by 6 bases, leaving 18 bases between them.

J is TRBJ2-5 and V is TRBV7-8, with D tentatively TRBD1 or TRBD2 (5 bases each). Germline V gene sequence: CDR1 SGHVS, CDR2 FQNEAQ. The CDR3 is made up of 15 amino acids. V was shortened by 5 bases and J by 1 base, with 14 bases between the two germline ends. The CDR3 is CASSPYTGRQETQYF. In DNA form, the CDR3 reads TGTGCCAGCAGCCCTTACACGGGACGCCAAGAGACCCAGTACTTC.

This sequence joins TRBV10-3 and TRBJ1-3; no reliable D call. Germline values: CDR1 ENHRY, CDR2 SYGVKD. This CDR3 is built from 15 residues. Trimming shortened V by 2 bases and J by 0 bases, and 8 bases separated the two germline ends. The CDR3, as DNA: TGTGCCATCAGTGAGATGCGCAGCTCTGGAAACACCATATATTTT. This encodes CAISEMRSSGNTIYF.

To note about this clone: Within the sample, other DNA sequences also encode this same CDR3. V gene TRBV28 combines with J gene TRBJ2-7, with 11 nucleotides matching TRBD1. J lost 4 bases, V lost 6 bases, and 2 bases had no gene match. The CDR3 is 13 residues long. Germline V lookup: CDR1 MDHEN, CDR2 SYDVKM. The CDR3 protein is CASRGTGGYEQYF. CDR3 coding DNA: TGTGCCAGCAGGGGGACAGGGGGGTACGAGCAGTACTTC.